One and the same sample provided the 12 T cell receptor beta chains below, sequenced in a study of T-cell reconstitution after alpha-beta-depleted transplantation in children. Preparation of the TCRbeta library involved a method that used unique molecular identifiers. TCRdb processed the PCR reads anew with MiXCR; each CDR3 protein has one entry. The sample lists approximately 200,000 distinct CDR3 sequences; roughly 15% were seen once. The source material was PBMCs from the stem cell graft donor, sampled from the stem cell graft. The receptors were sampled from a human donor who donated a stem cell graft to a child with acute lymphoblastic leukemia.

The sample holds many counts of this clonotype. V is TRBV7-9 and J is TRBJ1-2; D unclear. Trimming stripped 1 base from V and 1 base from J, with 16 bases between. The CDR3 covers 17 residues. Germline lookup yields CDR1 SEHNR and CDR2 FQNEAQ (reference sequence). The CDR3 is CASSLEVIGQINYGYTF. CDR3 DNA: TGTGCCAGCAGCTTAGAGGTCATTGGGCAAATTAACTATGGCTACACCTTC.

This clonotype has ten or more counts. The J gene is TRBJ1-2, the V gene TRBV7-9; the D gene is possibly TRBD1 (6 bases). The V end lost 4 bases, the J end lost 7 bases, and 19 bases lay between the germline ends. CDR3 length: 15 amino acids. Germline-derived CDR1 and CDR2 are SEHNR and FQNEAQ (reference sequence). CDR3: CASSYRDKNPGGYTF. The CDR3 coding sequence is TGTGCCAGCAGCTACAGGGACAAAAACCCGGGTGGCTACACCTTC.

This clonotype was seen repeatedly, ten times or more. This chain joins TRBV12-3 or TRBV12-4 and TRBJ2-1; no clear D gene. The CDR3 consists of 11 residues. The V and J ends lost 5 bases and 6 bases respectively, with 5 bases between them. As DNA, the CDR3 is TGTGCCAGCAGTCCCGTCAATGAGCAGTTCTTC. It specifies CASSPVNEQFF.

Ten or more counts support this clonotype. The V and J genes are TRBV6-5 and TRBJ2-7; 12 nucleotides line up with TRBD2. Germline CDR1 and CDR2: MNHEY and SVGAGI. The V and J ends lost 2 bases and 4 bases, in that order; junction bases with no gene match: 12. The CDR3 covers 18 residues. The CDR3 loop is CASSYASGRALEVYEQYF. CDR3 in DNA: TGTGCCAGCAGTTACGCTAGCGGGAGGGCCCTCGAGGTTTACGAGCAGTACTTC.

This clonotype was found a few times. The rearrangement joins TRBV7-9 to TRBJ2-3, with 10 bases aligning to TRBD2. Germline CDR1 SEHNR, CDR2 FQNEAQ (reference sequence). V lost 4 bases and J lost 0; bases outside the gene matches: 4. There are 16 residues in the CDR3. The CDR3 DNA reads TGTGCCAGCAGCTCCGGACTAGCGGAAAGCACAGATACGCAGTATTTT. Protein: CASSSGLAESTDTQYF.

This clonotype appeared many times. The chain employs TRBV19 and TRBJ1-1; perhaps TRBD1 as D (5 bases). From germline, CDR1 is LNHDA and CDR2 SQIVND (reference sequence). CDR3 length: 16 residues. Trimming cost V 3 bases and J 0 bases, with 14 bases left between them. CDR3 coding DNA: TGTGCCAGTAGTATGCGGGGCAGGCTCATGAACACTGAAGCTTTCTTT. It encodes CASSMRGRLMNTEAFF.

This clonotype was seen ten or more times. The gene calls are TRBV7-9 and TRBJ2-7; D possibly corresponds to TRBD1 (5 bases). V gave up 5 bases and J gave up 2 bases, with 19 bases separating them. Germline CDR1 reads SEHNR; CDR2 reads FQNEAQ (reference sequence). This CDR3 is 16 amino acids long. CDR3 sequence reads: CASSAEDSHRPYEQYF. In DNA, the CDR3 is TGTGCCAGCAGCGCCGAAGACAGCCACCGACCCTACGAGCAGTACTTC.

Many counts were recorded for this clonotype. The CDR3 spells CASSLGPRGNTEAFF. CDR3 bases: TGTGCCAGCAGCTTAGGGCCCAGGGGGAACACTGAAGCTTTCTTT. The V gene is TRBV7-2, the J gene TRBJ1-1; TRBD1 might be the D (6 bases). The CDR3 contains 15 residues. Germline CDR1 and CDR2: SGHTA and FQGNSA. Trimming pared 1 base from V and 1 base from J, leaving 10 bases between.

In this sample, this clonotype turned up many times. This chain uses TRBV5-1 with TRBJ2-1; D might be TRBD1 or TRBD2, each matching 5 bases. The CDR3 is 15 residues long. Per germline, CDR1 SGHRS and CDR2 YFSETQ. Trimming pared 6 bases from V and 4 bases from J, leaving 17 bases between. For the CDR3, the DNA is TGCGCCAGCACGTCCGGTGGGGGATCATACAATGAGCAGTTCTTC. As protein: CASTSGGGSYNEQFF.

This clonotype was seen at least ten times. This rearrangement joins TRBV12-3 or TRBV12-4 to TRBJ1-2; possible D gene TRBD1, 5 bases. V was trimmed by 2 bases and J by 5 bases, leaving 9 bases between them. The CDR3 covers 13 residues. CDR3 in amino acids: CASSLSAGYGYTF. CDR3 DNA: TGTGCCAGCAGTTTATCGGCAGGGTATGGCTACACCTTC.

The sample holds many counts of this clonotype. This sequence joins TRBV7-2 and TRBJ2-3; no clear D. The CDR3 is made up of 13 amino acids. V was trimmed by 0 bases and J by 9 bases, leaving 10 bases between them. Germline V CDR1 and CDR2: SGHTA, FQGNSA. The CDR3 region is CASSLASDRTQYF. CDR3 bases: TGTGCCAGCAGCTTAGCCAGCGATAGAACGCAGTATTTT.

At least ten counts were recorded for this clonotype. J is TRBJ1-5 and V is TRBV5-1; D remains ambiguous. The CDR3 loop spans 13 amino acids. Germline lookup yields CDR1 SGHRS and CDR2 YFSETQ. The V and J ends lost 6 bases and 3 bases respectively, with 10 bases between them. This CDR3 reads CASTSGVNQPQHF. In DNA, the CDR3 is TGCGCCAGCACGTCCGGGGTCAATCAGCCCCAGCATTTT.